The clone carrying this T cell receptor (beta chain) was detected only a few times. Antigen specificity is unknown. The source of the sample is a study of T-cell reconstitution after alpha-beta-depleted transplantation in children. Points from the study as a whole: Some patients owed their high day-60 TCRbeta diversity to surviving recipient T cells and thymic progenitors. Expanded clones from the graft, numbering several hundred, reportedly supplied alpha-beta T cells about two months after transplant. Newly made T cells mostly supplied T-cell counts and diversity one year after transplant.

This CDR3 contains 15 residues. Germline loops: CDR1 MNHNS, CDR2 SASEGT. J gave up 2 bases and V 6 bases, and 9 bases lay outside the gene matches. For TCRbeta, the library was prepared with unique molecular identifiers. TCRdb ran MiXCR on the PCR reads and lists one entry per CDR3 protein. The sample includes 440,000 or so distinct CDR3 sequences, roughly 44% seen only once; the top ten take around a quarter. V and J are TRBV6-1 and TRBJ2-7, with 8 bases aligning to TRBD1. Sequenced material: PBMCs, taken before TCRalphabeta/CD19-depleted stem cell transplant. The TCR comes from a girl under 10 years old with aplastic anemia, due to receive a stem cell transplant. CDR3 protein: CASSPGTGVTYEQYF. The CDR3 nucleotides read TGTGCCAGCAGCCCCGGGACAGGCGTTACCTACGAGCAGTACTTC.